Below are 13 T cell receptor beta chains sequenced from a single sample in a study of shared clonotypes between healthy human individuals. TCRdb's table, derived via immunoSEQ multiplex PCR, lists solely in-frame clones and lacks some. The sample shows fewer than 400,000 clones, around 67% of them seen only once. Specimen: memory CD4+ T cells sorted from blood. As to subset: CD45RA-negative fraction. The receptors originated from a man aged 30 to 39 in good health.

This chain joins TRBV7-6 and TRBJ1-3; no clear D gene. Germline lookup yields CDR1 SGHVS and CDR2 FNYEAQ. The CDR3 length is 13 residues. V was pared by 2 bases and J by 3 bases, with 5 bases between. The CDR3 DNA reads as TGTGCCAGCAGCTTATCCCATGGAAACACCATATATTTT. It specifies CASSLSHGNTIYF.

This clone was detected only once. CDR3 DNA sequence: TGTGCCAGCAGCTCGCGCCGGGACAGGGTCAATGAGCAGTTCTTC. Its protein is CASSSRRDRVNEQFF. The V call is TRBV7-8, the J call TRBJ2-1; 9 nucleotides match TRBD1. The V and J ends lost 4 bases and 6 bases, in that order; junction bases with no gene match: 7. This CDR3 has 15 amino acids. Germline CDR1 is SGHVS and CDR2 is FQNEAQ.

The chain combines TRBV11-2 with TRBJ2-5; no clear D gene. CDR1 and CDR2 (germline): SGHAT, FQNNGV. Between the trimmed V and J ends, which lost 4 bases and 7 bases, there was a span of 16 bases. This CDR3 contains 14 residues. CDR3 region: CASSSRVAAGTQYF. The CDR3 coding sequence is TGTGCCAGCAGCTCCCGGGTCGCGGCTGGGACCCAGTACTTC.

The V gene is TRBV6-5, the J gene TRBJ1-1; tentative D call: TRBD1 (6 bases). The germline CDR1 and CDR2 sequences are MNHEY and SVGAGI. The CDR3 covers 14 residues. The V and J ends lost 1 base and 1 base respectively, with 7 bases between them. Written as DNA, the CDR3 is TGTGCCAGCAGTTACTTCAGGGGGAACACTGAAGCTTTCTTT. This translates into CASSYFRGNTEAFF.

The genes are TRBV2 and TRBJ2-3; TRBD2 matches 12 bases. Germline trimming cut 7 bases from V and 3 bases from J; bases unmatched to any gene: 8. There are 16 residues in the CDR3. CDR1 is SNHLY and CDR2 is FYNNEI in the germline V gene. This CDR3 reads CASTVLAGGTTDTQYF. The DNA for the CDR3 is TGTGCCAGCACCGTACTAGCGGGAGGTACAACAGATACGCAGTATTTT.

The chain recombines TRBV2 with TRBJ1-2; TRBD1 matches at 10 bases. V shed 6 bases, J shed 2 bases, and the junction held 9 bases outside the gene matches. Germline V lookup: CDR1 SNHLY, CDR2 FYNNEI. The CDR3 totals 16 residues. In nucleotides, the CDR3 is TGTGCCAGCAGCGACCTGGGACAGGGGTCCAACTATGGCTACACCTTC. Its protein product is CASSDLGQGSNYGYTF. The whole variable domain, filled in from reference TRBV2 and TRBJ1-2, reads EPEVTQTPSHQVTQMGQEVILRCVPISNHLYFYWYRQILGQKVEFLVSFYNNEISEKSEIFDDQFSVERPDGSNFTLKIRSTKLEDSAMYFCASSDLGQGSNYGYTFGSGTRLTVV.

This clone occurred many times. This chain uses TRBV19 with TRBJ1-5, with a weak D call TRBD1 (6 bases). The CDR3 has 15 residues. V dropped 3 bases and J dropped 6 bases, with 15 bases sitting between them. Looked up from germline, CDR1 is LNHDA and CDR2 is SQIVND (reference sequence). The CDR3 spells CASSIGSGEGQPQHF. CDR3 coding DNA: TGTGCCAGTAGTATTGGATCAGGGGAGGGTCAGCCCCAGCATTTT.

This clone occurred a few times. The rearrangement links TRBV2 to TRBJ1-5; D is unresolved. This CDR3 is 13 amino acids long. Germline V gene sequence: CDR1 SNHLY, CDR2 FYNNEI. V was trimmed by 4 bases and J by 1 base, leaving 5 bases between them. CDR3 loop: CASSVDSNQPQHF. DNA for the CDR3: TGTGCCAGCAGTGTAGACAGCAATCAGCCCCAGCATTTT. Full variable domain (rest looked up from reference TRBV2 and TRBJ1-5): EPEVTQTPSHQVTQMGQEVILRCVPISNHLYFYWYRQILGQKVEFLVSFYNNEISEKSEIFDDQFSVERPDGSNFTLKIRSTKLEDSAMYFCASSVDSNQPQHFGDGTRLSIL.

The chain is built from TRBV2 and TRBJ1-2, with D maybe TRBD1 (5 bases). This CDR3 contains 16 residues. The V gene's germline CDR1 is SNHLY and CDR2 FYNNEI. Trimming cost V 5 bases and J 6 bases, with 22 bases left between them. CDR3 loop: CASSQRPRDSGHGYTF. The CDR3 DNA sequence: TGTGCCAGCAGTCAACGCCCCCGAGACAGTGGTCATGGCTACACCTTC.

The chain couples TRBV27 to TRBJ2-1; TRBD2 agrees at 14 bases. With V trimmed by 5 bases and J by 6 bases, 9 bases remained unmatched. The V gene's germline CDR1 is MNHEY and CDR2 SMNVEV (reference sequence). This CDR3 has 17 residues. The CDR3, as DNA: TGTGCCAGCAGTCTCCCCAGGGGACTAGCGGGAGTCAATGAGCAGTTCTTC. Translation gives CASSLPRGLAGVNEQFF.

The rearrangement joins TRBV6-1 to TRBJ2-2; 10 bases map to TRBD1. In germline, CDR1 is MNHNS, CDR2 SASEGT. Germline trimming cut 5 bases from V and 8 bases from J; bases unmatched to any gene: 8. This CDR3 region has 15 residues. The CDR3 spells CASSPGTGEIGELFF. In DNA, the CDR3 is TGTGCCAGCAGTCCCGGGACAGGGGAAATTGGGGAGCTGTTTTTT.

This clone was detected only a few times. The chain is built from TRBV10-3 and TRBJ1-5; D is possibly TRBD1 (5 bases). The CDR3 is 23 residues long. V was clipped by 7 bases and J by 2 bases, with 39 bases between them. CDR1 and CDR2 from the germline V gene are ENHRY and SYGVKD. In DNA, the CDR3 is TGTGCCATCACGCCCGCGGGTAGGTTAGAGGTGGGCGGAAGCACAGGCGGCAATCAGCCCCAGCATTTT. This codes for CAITPAGRLEVGGSTGGNQPQHF.

This chain links TRBV5-1 with TRBJ1-1, with D maybe TRBD1 (5 bases). This CDR3 is built from 15 residues. The ends were cut back, 0 bases at V and 9 bases at J, with 18 bases in the middle. Looked up from germline, CDR1 is SGHRS and CDR2 is YFSETQ. CDR3 amino acids: CASSLAQTFGGKAFF. The DNA for the CDR3 is TGCGCCAGCAGCTTGGCCCAGACTTTTGGGGGAAAAGCTTTCTTT.